This T cell receptor (beta chain) was documented in a study of shared clonotypes between healthy human individuals. On the study more broadly: Three plates each covered CD4 naive and memory; CD8 naive two, CD8 memory one.

Sorted-subset replicate PCR reactions were performed with about 200 ng DNA, corresponding to some 32,000 T cell genomes. Generated by immunoSEQ multiplex PCR, the TCRdb table keeps only in-frame clones and is missing some. The table shows about 980,000 clones, with approximately 76% occurring only once. Study-level findings and limits: There were few donors, and this limited the genetic and exposure-history diversity represented.

This CDR3 region has 13 residues. Trimming took 6 bases from V and 3 from J, leaving 9 bases between them. From germline, CDR1 is MNHEY and CDR2 SMNVEV (reference sequence). Regarding this clone: What it recognizes is unknown.

Sequencing was performed on memory CD4+ T cells sorted from blood. The sample's subset: CD45RA-negative fraction. The chain couples TRBV27 to TRBJ1-3; unclear D gene. This sequence originates from a man between 18 and 29 years old in good health. CDR3: CASRRSGGNTIYF. CDR3 bases: TGTGCCAGCAGAAGGTCTGGTGGAAACACCATATATTTT.